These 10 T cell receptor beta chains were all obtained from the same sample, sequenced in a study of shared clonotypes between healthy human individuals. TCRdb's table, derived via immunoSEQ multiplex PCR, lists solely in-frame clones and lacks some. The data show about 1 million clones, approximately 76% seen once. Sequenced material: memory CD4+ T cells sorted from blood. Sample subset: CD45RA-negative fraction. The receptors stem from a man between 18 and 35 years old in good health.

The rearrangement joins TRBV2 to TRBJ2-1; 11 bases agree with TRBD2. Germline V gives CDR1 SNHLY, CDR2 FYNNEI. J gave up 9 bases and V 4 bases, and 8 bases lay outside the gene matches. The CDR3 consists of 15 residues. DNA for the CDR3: TGTGCCAGCAGTGGGACTAGCGGGTTTTCGGGTGAGCAGTTCTTC. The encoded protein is CASSGTSGFSGEQFF.

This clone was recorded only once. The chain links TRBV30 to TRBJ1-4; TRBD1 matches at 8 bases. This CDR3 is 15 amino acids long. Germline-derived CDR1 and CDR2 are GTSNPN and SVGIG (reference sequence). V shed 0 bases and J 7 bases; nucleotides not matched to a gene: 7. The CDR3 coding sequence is TGTGCCTGGAGTGTAGGCAGGGGGCGGGGTGAAAAACTGTTTTTT. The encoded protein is CAWSVGRGRGEKLFF.

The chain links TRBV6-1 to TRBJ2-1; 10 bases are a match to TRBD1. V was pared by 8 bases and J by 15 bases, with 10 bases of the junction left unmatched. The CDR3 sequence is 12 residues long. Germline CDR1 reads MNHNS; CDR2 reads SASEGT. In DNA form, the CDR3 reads TGTGCCAGCTCGACAGGGGGCGGTAGATGGTTCTTC. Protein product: CASSTGGGRWFF.

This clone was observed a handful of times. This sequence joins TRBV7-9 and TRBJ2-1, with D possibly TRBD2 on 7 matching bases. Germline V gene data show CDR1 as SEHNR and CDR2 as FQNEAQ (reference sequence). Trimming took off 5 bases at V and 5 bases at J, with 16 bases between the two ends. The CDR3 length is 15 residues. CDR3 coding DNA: TGTGCCAGCAGCCCATGGGGGGGGCTAAACAATGAGCAGTTCTTC. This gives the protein CASSPWGGLNNEQFF.

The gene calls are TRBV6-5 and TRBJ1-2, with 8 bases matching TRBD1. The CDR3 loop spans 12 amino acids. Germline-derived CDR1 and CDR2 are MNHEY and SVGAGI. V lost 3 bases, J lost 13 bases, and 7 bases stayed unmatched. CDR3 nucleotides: TGTGCCAGCAGTTATCGGACAGGGACCCCCACCTTC. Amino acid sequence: CASSYRTGTPTF.

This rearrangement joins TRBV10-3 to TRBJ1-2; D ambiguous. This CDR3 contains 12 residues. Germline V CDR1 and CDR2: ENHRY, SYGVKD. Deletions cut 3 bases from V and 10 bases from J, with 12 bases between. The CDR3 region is CAISDSVPLYTF. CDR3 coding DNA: TGTGCCATCAGTGATAGTGTCCCGCTCTACACCTTC.

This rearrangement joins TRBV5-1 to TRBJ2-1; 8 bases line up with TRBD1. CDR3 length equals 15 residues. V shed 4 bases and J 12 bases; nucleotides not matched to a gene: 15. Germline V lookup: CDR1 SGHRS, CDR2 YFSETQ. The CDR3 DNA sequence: TGCGCCAGCAGCCCTGGACAGGGTCTAGGGAGACGGCAGTTCTTC. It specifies CASSPGQGLGRRQFF.

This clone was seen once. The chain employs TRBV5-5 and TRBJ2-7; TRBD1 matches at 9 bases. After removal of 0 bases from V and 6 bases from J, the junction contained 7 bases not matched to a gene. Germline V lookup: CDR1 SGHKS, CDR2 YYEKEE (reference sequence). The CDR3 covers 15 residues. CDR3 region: CASSLAGQGQREQYF. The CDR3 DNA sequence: TGTGCCAGCAGCTTGGCGGGACAGGGCCAACGCGAGCAGTACTTC.

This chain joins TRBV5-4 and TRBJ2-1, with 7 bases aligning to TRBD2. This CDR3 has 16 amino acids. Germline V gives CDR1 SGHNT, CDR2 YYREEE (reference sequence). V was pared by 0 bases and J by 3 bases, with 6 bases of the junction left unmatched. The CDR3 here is CASSLAGGGYYNEQFF. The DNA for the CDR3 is TGTGCCAGCAGCTTGGCCGGCGGGGGTTACTACAATGAGCAGTTCTTC.

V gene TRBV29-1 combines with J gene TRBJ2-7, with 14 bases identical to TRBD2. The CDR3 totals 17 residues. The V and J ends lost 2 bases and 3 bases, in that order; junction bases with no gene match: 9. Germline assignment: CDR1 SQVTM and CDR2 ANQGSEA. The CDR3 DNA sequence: TGCAGCGTTGAAAAAAGGGGAGGACTAGCGGGGGGCTACGAGCAGTACTTC. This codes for CSVEKRGGLAGGYEQYF.